This T cell receptor (beta chain) emerged from a study of T-cell memory formation after mild COVID-19. Regarding the study as a whole: There were some responding clones in pre-infection memory, which suggested that cross-reactive memory had joined. Contracting clones localized mainly to CM and EM when CD4+ and mainly to EMRA when CD8+. Day 15 to 85 contractors were CD4/CD8 balanced; later expanders leaned CD4+.

Worth noting for this clonotype: The antigen remains unidentified.

5'RACE, which relied on constant-segment primers, yielded TCR alpha and TCR beta cDNA libraries carrying sample barcodes and UMIs. Via MiXCR, TCRdb re-called the 5' RACE reads, giving one row per CDR3 protein. The table includes roughly 450,000 distinct CDR3 sequences, about a sixth detected once. The germline V gene encodes CDR1 SGHRS and CDR2 YFSETQ. The CDR3 contains 13 residues. V lost 4 bases, J lost 4 bases, and 8 bases lay in between. The sequencing sample was made of PBMCs or a T cell subset sorted from them (not recorded which). This chain joins TRBV5-1 and TRBJ2-2; D not certain. The TCR sequence derives from a man in his late teens or twenties who had mild COVID-19 (a few samples of this study predate the infection). Cell type and time point are not known. In DNA, the CDR3 is TGCGCCAGCAGCGCTAGGGTCACCGGGGAGCTGTTTTTT. It translates to CASSARVTGELFF.